What follows are 4 T cell receptor delta chains derived from one specimen sequenced in a study of gamma-delta chains in newborns, infants, children. TCRdb repeated clone calling on the reads with CATT. The sample comprises 10,000 to 13,000 delta-chain clones, around 8.3% of which are singletons, and approximately 9% rests with the top ten. Sequencing used blood. The receptors were sampled from a child who was a newborn, infant or young child, either healthy, febrile or measles-vaccinated (not recorded which).

For this clone: A much larger clone is a single base away; this may be a read error. This sample also contains other DNA sequences that code for the same CDR3. The V gene is TRDV2, the J gene TRDJ1; the D gene is possibly TRDD3 (5 bases). Germline V gives CDR1 GEAIGNYY, CDR2 EKD. V lost 3 bases and J lost 0, with 16 bases in between. The CDR3 is 16 residues long. CDR3 sequence: CACDRLEEAYTDKLIF. CDR3 in DNA: TGTGCCTGTGACCGACTGGAGGAAGCGTACACCGATAAACTCATCTTT.

This clone occurred a few times. The V gene is TRDV2, the J gene TRDJ1, with 11 bases matching TRDD3. This CDR3 comprises 17 residues. Germline CDR1 is GEAIGNYY and CDR2 is EKD. V was clipped by 4 bases and J by 0 bases; unmatched bases: 9. The CDR3: CACESGGYATYTDKLIF. Written as DNA, the CDR3 is TGTGCCTGTGAAAGTGGGGGATACGCAACTTACACCGATAAACTCATCTTT.

This clone was detected only a few times. The chain recombines TRDV2 with TRDJ1; the match to TRDD3 covers 10 bases. Trimming took 5 bases from V and 8 from J; bases not matched to a gene: 10. The CDR3 is made up of 14 amino acids. In germline, CDR1 is GEAIGNYY, CDR2 EKD. The CDR3 sequence is CACGPWGIFGKLIF. CDR3 sequence (DNA): TGTGCCTGTGGCCCCTGGGGGATATTCGGGAAACTCATCTTT.

This clone qualifies as medium-sized. This same CDR3 is encoded by further DNA sequences in the sample. The chain carries TRDV2 and TRDJ2; 12 bases line up with TRDD3. The trim removed 0 bases at V and 0 bases at J, leaving 4 bases unmatched. Germline loops: CDR1 GEAIGNYY, CDR2 EKD. The CDR3 runs 18 residues. CDR3 region: CACDTVLGDTTLTAQLFF. CDR3 in DNA: TGTGCCTGTGACACCGTACTGGGGGATACTACTTTGACAGCACAACTCTTCTTT.